This is a list of T cell receptor beta chains from one sample in a study of CD8 T cells in ankylosing spondylitis. Each CDR3 protein gets one entry after TCRdb re-called the 5' RACE reads with MiXCR. The sample lists fewer than 500,000 distinct CDR3 sequences, 25% to 30% occurring once. The sample taken for sequencing was blood, either unsorted or a sorted T cell fraction (not recorded which). The receptors derive from a male donor with ankylosing spondylitis. Both conserved end residues are trimmed from each CDR3. The size entry is marked missing in some rows and otherwise reads once, few, many or a size class.

v_call,j_call,clone_size,cdr3_aa
TRBV11-2,TRBJ1-2,.,ASSLGQGAGYT
TRBV6-1,TRBJ2-5,few,ASSEASGAALPQY
TRBV5-6,TRBJ2-1,.,ASSAPYNEQF
TRBV28,TRBJ2-1,.,ASSFPSGRNEQF
TRBV29-1,TRBJ2-7,.,SVESPTYEQY
TRBV7-2,TRBJ2-2,.,ASSFAGGLVTGELF
TRBV2,TRBJ2-1,.,ASEYRAYNEQF
TRBV7-2,TRBJ2-1,many,ASSLSRLHNEQF
TRBV10-2,TRBJ2-2,few,ASSELAGGGGELF
TRBV29-1,TRBJ2-1,.,SVEEGYNEQF
TRBV6-1,TRBJ1-3,few,ASTRDREHSGNTIY
TRBV3-1,TRBJ2-3,few,ASSHRSGSITDTQY
TRBV12-3/TRBV12-4,TRBJ1-6,.,ASNGQYNSPLH
TRBV5-1,TRBJ1-3,.,ASSSQGNGNTIY
TRBV6-2/TRBV6-3,TRBJ1-1,.,ASTQGGRRTEAF
TRBV21-1,TRBJ2-7,.,ASSKPRQGPYEQY
TRBV7-9,TRBJ1-1,once,ASSLRDREAEAF
TRBV12-3/TRBV12-4,TRBJ2-3,many,ASSSRGSTDTQY
TRBV5-1,TRBJ2-7,.,ASSLGVVYEQY
TRBV24-1,TRBJ2-1,.,ATSDPFVGNEQF
TRBV3-1,TRBJ2-3,.,ASSQAGGPTDTQY
TRBV15,TRBJ1-4,.,ATRGVGREKLF
TRBV27,TRBJ1-5,many,ASSLSPLFRDGNQPQH
TRBV3-1,TRBJ1-5,few,ASSQDASGGQPQH
TRBV27,TRBJ1-2,.,ASSLRGTGEGGYT
TRBV7-9,TRBJ2-7,.,ASSSRDTYEQY
TRBV24-1,TRBJ1-2,.,ATSDPGQGRENNYGYT
TRBV5-1,TRBJ1-2,few,ASSPAGGGEGYGYT
TRBV6-1,TRBJ2-7,few,ASSRRTGPEHEQY
TRBV5-1,TRBJ2-1,many,ASSFNYNEQF
TRBV7-6,TRBJ2-7,.,ASSSRDYPYEQY
TRBV5-1,TRBJ1-1,.,ASSLDGWGGYTEAF
TRBV3-1,TRBJ1-2,few,ASSPRQGRGGYT
TRBV6-1,TRBJ2-1,.,ASNPGLSYNEQF
TRBV29-1,TRBJ1-4,.,SVGDFATNEKLF
TRBV29-1,TRBJ2-3,.,SVERLDPDTQY
TRBV5-6,TRBJ1-2,.,ASSFLDRDGYGYT
TRBV7-6,TRBJ2-3,few,ASKKGSTDTQY
TRBV20-1,TRBJ2-2,few,SARGQLNTGELF
TRBV9,TRBJ2-7,few,ASSPETGLAGDPYEQY
TRBV20-1,TRBJ1-6,.,SARALKQGANSPLH
TRBV20-1,TRBJ2-7,.,SAYPGLDYEQY